The 3 T cell receptor beta chains listed next were all sequenced from one sample in a study of Tregs in tolerant kidney transplant recipients. Here immunoSEQ multiplex PCR was the method, and the copy in TCRdb shows in-frame clones only, minus some. The specimen's table records 25,000 to 35,000 clones. Sequenced here: CD8+ T cells from blood, sampled before the transplant. Every receptor here comes from a human donor who received a combined kidney and bone marrow transplant.

Regarding this clone: The read ends 3 residues before the CDR3 terminus; that terminus is restored from the germline J gene. The gene calls are TRBV20-1 and TRBJ2-5; 7 bases align to TRBD1. The CDR3 length is 15 residues. The V segment lost 6 bases and the J segment 2 bases; nucleotides outside the gene matches: 12. Germline V gene sequence: CDR1 DFQATT, CDR2 SNEGSKA (reference sequence). CDR3 DNA, as far as it was read: TGCAGTGCCCAGAGGGGGCTAGGCCTTCAAGAGACC. It is translated as CSAQRGLGLQET. The complete CDR3 reads CSAQRGLGLQETQYF.

As to this clone: The read stops 3 residues short of the end of the CDR3; the missing end is completed from the germline J gene. V usage is TRBV6-2 or TRBV6-3 and J usage is TRBJ2-3; 11 bases are a match to TRBD2. The V and J ends lost 6 bases and 6 bases, in that order; junction bases with no gene match: 11. Germline loops: CDR1 MNHEY, CDR2 SVGEGT. There are 16 residues in the CDR3. The CDR3 loop reads CASRTTSGTGPDTQYF. The covered CDR3 bases are TGTGCCAGCAGAACGACTAGCGGGACTGGTCCCGATACG.

Comment on this clone: The read ends 3 residues early relative to the CDR3; the germline J gene fills the gap. This chain connects TRBV2 to TRBJ1-2, with 10 nucleotides matching TRBD1. The CDR3 runs to 14 residues. With V trimmed by 5 bases and J by 1 base, 1 base remained unmatched. Germline CDR1 SNHLY, CDR2 FYNNEI. CDR3 protein: CASSRDRGNYGYTF. The part of the CDR3 DNA that was read is TGTGCCAGCAGTAGGGACAGGGGTAACTATGGC.